The 17 T cell receptor beta chains below come from one sample, sequenced in a study of blood T cell repertoires in COVID-19. Using immunoSEQ multiplex PCR, the repertoire was profiled, and TCRdb retains in-frame clones only, with some absent. The sample carries about 210,000 clones, 84% recorded once. Source material: peripheral blood. The receptors originated from a man aged 50 or older with active or convalescent COVID-19.

The rearrangement uses TRBV29-1 and TRBJ1-1, with D perhaps matching TRBD1 (5 bases). The CDR3 loop spans 13 amino acids. From germline, CDR1 is SQVTM and CDR2 ANQGSEA. Trimming cost V 4 bases and J 0 bases, with 9 bases left between them. The CDR3 loop reads CSVVKGMNTEAFF. In nucleotides, the CDR3 is TGCAGCGTTGTAAAGGGGATGAACACTGAAGCTTTCTTT.

Only one count was recorded for this clone. This chain connects TRBV28 to TRBJ2-7, with D hard to call. Germline lookup yields CDR1 MDHEN and CDR2 SYDVKM. V lost 3 bases, J lost 4 bases, and 4 bases lay in between. CDR3 size: 11 residues. The CDR3 nucleotides read TGTGCCAGCAGTTTGAGATACGAGCAGTACTTC. It specifies CASSLRYEQYF.

This sequence joins TRBV19 and TRBJ2-2; D is possibly TRBD1 (6 bases). V lost 5 bases, J lost 2 bases, and 12 bases lay in between. Germline assignment: CDR1 LNHDA and CDR2 SQIVND (reference sequence). The CDR3 totals 15 residues. The CDR3 coding sequence is TGTGCCAGTAGTCATAAGGGACAAAACACCGGGGAGCTGTTTTTT. Its translation: CASSHKGQNTGELFF.

The genes are TRBV7-8 and TRBJ2-5; 9 bases match TRBD1. V trimming: 5 bases; J trimming: 5 bases; junction bases outside the gene matches: 9. CDR3 size: 15 residues. CDR1 and CDR2 from the germline V gene are SGHVS and FQNEAQ. CDR3 coding DNA: TGTGCCAGCAGCACCCGGACAGGGGAGGGGGAGACCCAGTACTTC. Translation: CASSTRTGEGETQYF.

This chain uses TRBV28 with TRBJ2-1; D is perhaps TRBD2 (6 bases). The CDR3 runs to 14 residues. Trimming removed 7 bases at V and 0 bases at J, with 10 bases between. Germline CDR1 is MDHEN and CDR2 is SYDVKM. The CDR3 bases are TGTGCCAGCATCAACGGGGGCTCCTACAATGAGCAGTTCTTC. Translated: CASINGGSYNEQFF.

The rearrangement uses TRBV27 and TRBJ1-1, with D unclear. The CDR3 runs 13 residues. Between the trimmed V and J ends, which lost 3 bases and 2 bases, there was a span of 7 bases. The germline V gene has CDR1 MNHEY and CDR2 SMNVEV (reference sequence). CDR3 protein: CASSFGGNTEAFF. The CDR3 DNA sequence: TGTGCCAGCAGTTTCGGCGGCAACACTGAAGCTTTCTTT.

There are a few counts of this clone. The chain has TRBV3-1 (or the pseudogene TRBV3-2) and TRBJ2-2; 8 positions agree with TRBD1. The CDR3 consists of 14 residues. The V gene's germline CDR1 is LGHDT and CDR2 YNNKEL (reference sequence). The trim removed 4 bases at V and 4 bases at J, leaving 2 bases unmatched. The CDR3 DNA is TGTGCCAGCAGCCTCAGGGGGCCCACCGGGGAGCTGTTTTTT. Translating gives CASSLRGPTGELFF.

A single count supports this clone. CDR3 loop: CASSGDISYEQYF. CDR3 coding DNA: TGTGCCAGCAGCGGGGACATATCCTACGAGCAGTACTTC. The chain carries TRBV28 and TRBJ2-7; D is perhaps TRBD1 (6 bases). The V end was cut by 6 bases, the J end by 1 base, with 10 bases between. Per the germline V gene, CDR1 is MDHEN and CDR2 is SYDVKM. The length of the CDR3 is 13 residues.

The chain recombines TRBV7-9 with TRBJ2-7; 8 bases line up with TRBD1. V shed 8 bases and J 3 bases; nucleotides not matched to a gene: 9. The CDR3 is 14 amino acids. Germline V CDR1 and CDR2: SEHNR, FQNEAQ (reference sequence). The CDR3 DNA is TGTGCCAGCGGGGTAGGACAGGGTTACTACGAGCAGTACTTC. This translates into CASGVGQGYYEQYF. Complete variable domain (other parts from reference TRBV7-9 and TRBJ2-7): DTGVSQNPRHKITKRGQNVTFRCDPISEHNRLYWYRQTLGQGPEFLTYFQNEAQLEKSRLLSDRFSAERPKGSFSTLEIQRTEQGDSAMYLCASGVGQGYYEQYFGPGTRLTVT.

The CDR3 DNA reads as TGTGCCAGCAGCCAAAAAGCGGGGGGGACCGGGGAGCTGTTTTTT. This sequence encodes CASSQKAGGTGELFF. The chain recombines TRBV4-2 with TRBJ2-2; 10 bases fit TRBD2. Trimming removed 2 bases from V and 5 bases from J; junction bases left unmatched: 2. CDR1 and CDR2 (germline): LGHNA, YNFKEQ. The CDR3 extends over 15 amino acids.

The V and J genes are TRBV27 and TRBJ2-7, with D perhaps TRBD2 (6 bases). The germline V gene has CDR1 MNHEY and CDR2 SMNVEV (reference sequence). The CDR3 has 14 amino acids. Trimming left V 1 base short and J 1 base short, with 8 bases between. CDR3 sequence (DNA): TGTGCCAGCAGTTTATTAGGACTATCCTACGAGCAGTACTTC. Translated: CASSLLGLSYEQYF.

J is TRBJ2-5 and V is TRBV11-2; a possible D gene is TRBD2 (5 bases). There are 13 residues in the CDR3. The germline CDR1 and CDR2 sequences are SGHAT and FQNNGV. V was cut by 5 bases and J by 4 bases, with 11 bases left in between. The CDR3 DNA is TGTGCCAGCAGCAGAGGAGGTGGAGAGACCCAGTACTTC. This translates into CASSRGGGETQYF.

The chain combines TRBV2 with TRBJ2-1, with D possibly being TRBD1 (7 bases). The CDR3 spans 19 residues. V lost 1 base and J 2 bases, leaving 21 bases between the germline ends. Germline lookup yields CDR1 SNHLY and CDR2 FYNNEI. CDR3 DNA: TGTGCCAGCAGTGAAGTCACTGGACGCTCAGGGGGGACCTACAATGAGCAGTTCTTC. This codes for CASSEVTGRSGGTYNEQFF.

In DNA, the CDR3 is TGTGCCAGCACTCTAGGAAGGAACACTGAAGCTTTCTTT. Its protein product is CASTLGRNTEAFF. This rearrangement joins TRBV28 to TRBJ1-1; D is unresolved. The germline CDR1 and CDR2 sequences are MDHEN and SYDVKM. CDR3 size: 13 residues. V lost 7 bases to trimming and J lost 1 base, with 10 bases between them.

This clone was found once. The CDR3 nucleotides read TGTGCCAGCAGTCCCTATAGCCGCACAGATACGCAGTATTTT. Translating it yields CASSPYSRTDTQYF. The J gene is TRBJ2-3, the V gene TRBV28; no firm D call. CDR3 length: 14 residues. V shed 5 bases and J shed 1 base, with 10 bases lying between them. Looked up from germline, CDR1 is MDHEN and CDR2 is SYDVKM. Variable domain in full (rest from reference TRBV28 and TRBJ2-3): DVKVTQSSRYLVKRTGEKVFLECVQDMDHENMFWYRQDPGLGLRLIYFSYDVKMKEKGDIPEGYSVSREKKERFSLILESASTNQTSMYLCASSPYSRTDTQYFGPGTRLTVL.

This chain joins TRBV7-3 and TRBJ2-5; 8 bases are shared with TRBD1. The CDR3 spans 13 residues. The V and J ends lost 5 bases and 5 bases, in that order; junction bases with no gene match: 4. CDR1 SGHTA and CDR2 FQGTGA come from the germline V gene. CDR3 DNA: TGTGCCAGCAGCCACGGACAGGGTGAGACCCAGTACTTC. Protein: CASSHGQGETQYF.

This sequence joins TRBV9 and TRBJ2-1; D uncertain. The CDR3 sequence is 16 residues long. Trimming left V 0 bases short and J 7 bases short, with 17 bases between. The germline V gene has CDR1 SGDLS and CDR2 YYNGEE. Here the CDR3 reads CASSVAQELARNEQFF. The CDR3 nucleotides read TGTGCCAGCAGCGTAGCCCAAGAGCTTGCTAGGAATGAGCAGTTCTTC.